These 4 T cell receptor beta chains were all obtained from the same sample, sequenced in a study of shared clonotypes between healthy human individuals. This table comes from immunoSEQ multiplex PCR, and its TCRdb copy is limited to in-frame clones, with some not included. The repertoire includes approximately 2,000,000 clones, 80% to 95% of them detected once, and 0.37% sits in the top ten. Sample: naive CD4+ T cells from PBMCs. Subset here: CD45RA+ positively selected. These receptors were obtained from a young man in good health. Some clones in this sample may be carry-over from other donors' samples.

This CDR3 is CSVGRWPPNEQYF. CDR3 sequence (DNA): TGCAGCGTTGGGCGCTGGCCCCCCAACGAGCAGTACTTC. The chain links TRBV29-1 to TRBJ2-7; D gene uncertain. Germline-derived CDR1 and CDR2 are SQVTM and ANQGSEA. This CDR3 comprises 13 residues. V was cut by 4 bases and J by 5 bases, with 15 bases left in between.

The chain carries TRBV30 and TRBJ2-2; 8 positions agree with TRBD1. The V and J ends lost 3 bases and 4 bases, in that order; junction bases with no gene match: 7. CDR3 size: 15 residues. Germline assignment: CDR1 GTSNPN and CDR2 SVGIG (reference sequence). CDR3 sequence: CAWRIPDRATGELFF. For the CDR3, the DNA is TGTGCCTGGAGAATACCGGACAGGGCCACCGGGGAGCTGTTTTTT.

This clone was detected only once. The genes are TRBV27 and TRBJ2-1; D gene uncertain. The CDR3 covers 14 residues. V was pared by 2 bases and J by 4 bases, with 9 bases between. Germline CDR1 is MNHEY and CDR2 is SMNVEV (reference sequence). The CDR3 DNA reads TGTGCCAGCAGTTTAATAGGGCCGTACAATGAGCAGTTCTTC. This encodes CASSLIGPYNEQFF.

The J gene is TRBJ1-3, the V gene TRBV7-2, with TRBD1 matching over 7 bases. The CDR3 totals 15 residues. V dropped 5 bases and J dropped 4; count of bases not matched to a gene: 8. Germline V lookup: CDR1 SGHTA, CDR2 FQGNSA. The CDR3 DNA sequence: TGTGCCAGCAGCCGCATGGGGACAGCGGGAAACACCATATATTTT. Protein sequence: CASSRMGTAGNTIYF.